Below, one T cell receptor (beta chain) is given with its context. This entry is derived from a study of blood T cell repertoires in COVID-19. Across the whole study: The origin of the acute and convalescent COVID-19 samples was the United States, Italy and Spain.

Data came from immunoSEQ multiplex PCR; TCRdb stores just in-frame clones and leaves some out. This table has approximately 94,000 clones, approximately 89% appearing once. V trimming: 0 bases; J trimming: 2 bases; junction bases outside the gene matches: 6. The germline CDR1 and CDR2 sequences are SEHNR and FQNEAQ (reference sequence). This CDR3 contains 17 residues. The sequenced material came from peripheral blood. This clonotype was sampled from a man aged 45-65 years with active COVID-19. The V call is TRBV7-9, the J call TRBJ2-5; 10 nucleotides align to TRBD2. The CDR3 protein is CASSLAALAGAQETQYF. DNA of the CDR3: TGTGCCAGCAGCTTAGCAGCGCTAGCGGGGGCTCAAGAGACCCAGTACTTC. Filled out from reference TRBV7-9 and TRBJ2-5, the complete variable domain reads DTGVSQNPRHKITKRGQNVTFRCDPISEHNRLYWYRQTLGQGPEFLTYFQNEAQLEKSRLLSDRFSAERPKGSFSTLEIQRTEQGDSAMYLCASSLAALAGAQETQYFGPGTRLLVL.